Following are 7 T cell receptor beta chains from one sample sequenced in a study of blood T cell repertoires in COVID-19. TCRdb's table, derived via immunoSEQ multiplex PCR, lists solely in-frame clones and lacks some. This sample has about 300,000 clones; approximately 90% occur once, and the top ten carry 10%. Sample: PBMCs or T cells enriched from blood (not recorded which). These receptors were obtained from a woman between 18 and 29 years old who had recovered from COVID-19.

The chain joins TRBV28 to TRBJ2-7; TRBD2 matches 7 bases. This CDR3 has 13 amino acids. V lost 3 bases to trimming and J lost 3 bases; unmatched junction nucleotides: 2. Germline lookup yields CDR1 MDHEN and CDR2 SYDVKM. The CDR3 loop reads CASSFPGGYEQYF. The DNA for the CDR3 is TGTGCCAGCAGTTTTCCGGGAGGCTACGAGCAGTACTTC.

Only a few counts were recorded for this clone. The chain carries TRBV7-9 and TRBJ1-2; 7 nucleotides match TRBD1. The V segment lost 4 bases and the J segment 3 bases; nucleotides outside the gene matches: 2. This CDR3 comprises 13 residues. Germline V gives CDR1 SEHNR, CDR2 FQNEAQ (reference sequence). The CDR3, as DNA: TGTGCCAGCAGCTGGGGGACAGACTATGGCTACACCTTC. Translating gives CASSWGTDYGYTF.

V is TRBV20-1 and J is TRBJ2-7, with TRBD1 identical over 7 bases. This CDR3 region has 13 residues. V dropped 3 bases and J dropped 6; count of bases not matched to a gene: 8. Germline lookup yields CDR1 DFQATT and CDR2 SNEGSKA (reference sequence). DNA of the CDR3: TGCAGTGCTAGTAATGACAGGGTAACCGAGCAGTACTTC. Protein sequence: CSASNDRVTEQYF.

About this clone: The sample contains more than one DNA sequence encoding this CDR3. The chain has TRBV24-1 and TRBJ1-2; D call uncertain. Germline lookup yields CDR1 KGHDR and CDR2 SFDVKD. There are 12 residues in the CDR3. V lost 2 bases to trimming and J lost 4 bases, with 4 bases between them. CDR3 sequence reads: CATSDSSYGYTF. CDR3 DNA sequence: TGTGCCACCAGTGATTCCAGCTATGGCTACACCTTC.

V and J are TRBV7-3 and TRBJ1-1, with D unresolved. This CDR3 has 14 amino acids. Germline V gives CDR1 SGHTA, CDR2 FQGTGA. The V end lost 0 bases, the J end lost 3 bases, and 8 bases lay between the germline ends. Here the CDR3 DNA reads TGTGCCAGCAGCTTAACGAGCGGGGACACTGAAGCTTTCTTT. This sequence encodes CASSLTSGDTEAFF. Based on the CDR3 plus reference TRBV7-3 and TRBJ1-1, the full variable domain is GAGVSQTPSNKVTEKGKYVELRCDPISGHTALYWYRQSLGQGPEFLIYFQGTGAADDSGLPNDRFFAVRPEGSVSTLKIQRTERGDSAVYLCASSLTSGDTEAFFGQGTRLTVV.

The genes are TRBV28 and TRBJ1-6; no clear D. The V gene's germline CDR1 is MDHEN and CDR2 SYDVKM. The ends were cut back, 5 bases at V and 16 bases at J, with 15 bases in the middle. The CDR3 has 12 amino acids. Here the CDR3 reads CASSPWTETLHF. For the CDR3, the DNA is TGTGCCAGCAGTCCCTGGACTGAGACGCTCCACTTT. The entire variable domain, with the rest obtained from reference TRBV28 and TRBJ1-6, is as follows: DVKVTQSSRYLVKRTGEKVFLECVQDMDHENMFWYRQDPGLGLRLIYFSYDVKMKEKGDIPEGYSVSREKKERFSLILESASTNQTSMYLCASSPWTETLHFGNGTRLTVT.

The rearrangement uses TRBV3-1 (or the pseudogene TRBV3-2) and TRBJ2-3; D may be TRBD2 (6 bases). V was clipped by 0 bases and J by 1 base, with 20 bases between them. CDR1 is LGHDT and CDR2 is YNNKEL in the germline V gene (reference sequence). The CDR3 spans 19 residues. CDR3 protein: CASSQDPPWRAKGTDTQYF. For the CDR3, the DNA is TGTGCCAGCAGCCAAGATCCTCCTTGGAGGGCGAAAGGCACAGATACGCAGTATTTT.